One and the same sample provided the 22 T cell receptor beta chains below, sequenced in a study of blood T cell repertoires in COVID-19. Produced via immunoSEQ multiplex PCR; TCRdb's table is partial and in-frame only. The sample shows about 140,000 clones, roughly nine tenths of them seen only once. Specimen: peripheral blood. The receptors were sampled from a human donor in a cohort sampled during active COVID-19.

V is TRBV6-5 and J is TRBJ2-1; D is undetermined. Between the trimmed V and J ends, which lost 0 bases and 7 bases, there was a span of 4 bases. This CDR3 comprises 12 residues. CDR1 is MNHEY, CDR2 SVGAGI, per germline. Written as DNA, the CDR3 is TGTGCCAGCAGTTACTCGCGGAATGAGCAGTTCTTC. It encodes CASSYSRNEQFF.

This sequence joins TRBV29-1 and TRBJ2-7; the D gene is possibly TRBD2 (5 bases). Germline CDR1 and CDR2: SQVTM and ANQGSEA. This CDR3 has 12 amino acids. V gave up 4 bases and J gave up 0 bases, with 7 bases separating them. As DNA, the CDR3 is TGCAGCGTTGTGGAGGACTCCTACGAGCAGTACTTC. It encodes CSVVEDSYEQYF.

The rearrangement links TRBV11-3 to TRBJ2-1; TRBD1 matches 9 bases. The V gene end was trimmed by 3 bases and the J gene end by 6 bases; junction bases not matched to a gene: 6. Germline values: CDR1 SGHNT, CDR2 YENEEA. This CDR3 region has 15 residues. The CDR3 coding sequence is TGTGCCAGCAGCTTTCCGGGACAGGGACTCAATGAGCAGTTCTTC. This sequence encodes CASSFPGQGLNEQFF.

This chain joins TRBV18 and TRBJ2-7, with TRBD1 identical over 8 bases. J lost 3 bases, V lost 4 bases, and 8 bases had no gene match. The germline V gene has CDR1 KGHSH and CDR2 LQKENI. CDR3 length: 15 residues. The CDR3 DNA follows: TGTGCCAGCTCACAGGGTCCGGGACAGGTCTACGAGCAGTACTTC. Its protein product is CASSQGPGQVYEQYF.

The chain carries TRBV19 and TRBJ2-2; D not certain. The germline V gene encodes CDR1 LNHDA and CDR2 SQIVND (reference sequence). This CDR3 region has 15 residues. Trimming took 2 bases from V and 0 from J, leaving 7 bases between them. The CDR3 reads CASSILTTNTGELFF. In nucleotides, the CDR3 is TGTGCCAGTAGTATACTGACAACGAACACCGGGGAGCTGTTTTTT.

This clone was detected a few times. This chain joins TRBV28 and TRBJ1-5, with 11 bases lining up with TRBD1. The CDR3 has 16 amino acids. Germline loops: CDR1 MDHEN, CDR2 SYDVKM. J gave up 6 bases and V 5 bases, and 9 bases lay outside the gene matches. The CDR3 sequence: CASSKPRTGGGQPQHF. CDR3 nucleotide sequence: TGTGCCAGCAGTAAACCCAGGACAGGGGGCGGTCAGCCCCAGCATTTT.

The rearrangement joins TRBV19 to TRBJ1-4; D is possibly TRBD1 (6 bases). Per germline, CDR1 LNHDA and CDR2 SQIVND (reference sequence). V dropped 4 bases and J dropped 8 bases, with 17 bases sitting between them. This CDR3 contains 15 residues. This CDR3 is CASSTYASRGEKLFF. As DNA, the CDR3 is TGTGCCAGTAGTACCTACGCCAGCAGGGGAGAAAAACTGTTTTTT.

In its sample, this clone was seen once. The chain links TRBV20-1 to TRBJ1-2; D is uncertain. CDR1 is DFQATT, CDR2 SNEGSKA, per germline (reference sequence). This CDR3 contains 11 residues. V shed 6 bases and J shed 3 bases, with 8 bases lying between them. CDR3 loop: CSARLHYGYTF. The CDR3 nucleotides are TGCAGTGCCAGGCTCCACTATGGCTACACCTTC.

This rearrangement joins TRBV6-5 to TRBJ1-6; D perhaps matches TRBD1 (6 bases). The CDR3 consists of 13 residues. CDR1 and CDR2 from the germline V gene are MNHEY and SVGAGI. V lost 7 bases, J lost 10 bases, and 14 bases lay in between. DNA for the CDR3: TGTGCCAGCACCCGGGGGGCCGAGTCACCCCTCCACTTT. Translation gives CASTRGAESPLHF.

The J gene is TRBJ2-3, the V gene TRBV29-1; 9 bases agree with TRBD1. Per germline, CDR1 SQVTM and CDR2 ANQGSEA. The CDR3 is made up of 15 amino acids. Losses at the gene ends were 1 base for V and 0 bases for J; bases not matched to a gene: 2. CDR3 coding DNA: TGCAGCGTTGAAGGGACAGGGGACAGCACAGATACGCAGTATTTT. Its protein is CSVEGTGDSTDTQYF.

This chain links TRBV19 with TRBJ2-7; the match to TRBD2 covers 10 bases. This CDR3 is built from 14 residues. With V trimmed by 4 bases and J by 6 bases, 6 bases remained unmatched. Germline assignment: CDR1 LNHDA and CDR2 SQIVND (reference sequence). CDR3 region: CASSTTSGVGEQYF. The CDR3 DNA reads TGTGCCAGTAGTACCACTAGCGGGGTCGGCGAGCAGTACTTC.

CDR3: CASSLNGQGYNEQFF. CDR3 nucleotides: TGTGCCAGCAGCTTAAACGGACAGGGCTACAATGAGCAGTTCTTC. The chain combines TRBV7-2 with TRBJ2-1; 8 nucleotides match TRBD1. V was clipped by 2 bases and J by 3 bases; unmatched bases: 3. The CDR3 totals 15 residues. Germline V gene data show CDR1 as SGHTA and CDR2 as FQGNSA. Full variable domain (missing parts from reference TRBV7-2 and TRBJ2-1): GAGVSQSPSNKVTEKGKDVELRCDPISGHTALYWYRQSLGQGLEFLIYFQGNSAPDKSGLPSDRFSAERTGGSVSTLTIQRTQQEDSAVYLCASSLNGQGYNEQFFGPGTRLTVL.

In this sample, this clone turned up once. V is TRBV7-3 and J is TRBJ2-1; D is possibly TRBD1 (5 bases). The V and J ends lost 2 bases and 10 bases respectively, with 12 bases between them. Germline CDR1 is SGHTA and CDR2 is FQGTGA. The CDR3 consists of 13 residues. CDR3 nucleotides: TGTGCCAGCAGCTTATTCTTTGGGGCGGAGCAGTTCTTC. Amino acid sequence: CASSLFFGAEQFF.

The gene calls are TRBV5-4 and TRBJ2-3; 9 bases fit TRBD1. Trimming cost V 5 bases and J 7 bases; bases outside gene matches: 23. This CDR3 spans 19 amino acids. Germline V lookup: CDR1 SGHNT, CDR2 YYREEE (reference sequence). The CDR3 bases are TGTGCCAGCAGTACCACAGGGGGCGGTTTCTCCGGGGGGAAGAATACGCAGTATTTT. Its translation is CASSTTGGGFSGGKNTQYF.

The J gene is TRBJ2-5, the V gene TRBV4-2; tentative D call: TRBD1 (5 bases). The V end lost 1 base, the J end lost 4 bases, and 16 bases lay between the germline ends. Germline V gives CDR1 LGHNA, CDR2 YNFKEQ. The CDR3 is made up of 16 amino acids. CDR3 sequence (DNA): TGTGCCAGCAGCCAAGGGGGCTCTAGAAGTTTAGAGACCCAGTACTTC. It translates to CASSQGGSRSLETQYF.

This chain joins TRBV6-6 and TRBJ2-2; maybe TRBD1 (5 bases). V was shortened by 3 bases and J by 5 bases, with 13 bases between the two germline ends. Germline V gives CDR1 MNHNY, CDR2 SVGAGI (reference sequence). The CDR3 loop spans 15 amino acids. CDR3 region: CASSYPGQGTGELFF. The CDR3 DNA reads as TGTGCCAGCAGTTATCCAGGGCAAGGAACCGGGGAGCTGTTTTTT.

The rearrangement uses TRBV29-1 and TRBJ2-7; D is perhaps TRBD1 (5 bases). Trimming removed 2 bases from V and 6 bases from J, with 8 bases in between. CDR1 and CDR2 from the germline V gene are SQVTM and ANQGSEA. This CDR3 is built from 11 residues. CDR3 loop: CSVERGSEQYF. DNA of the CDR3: TGCAGCGTTGAAAGGGGCAGCGAGCAGTACTTC.

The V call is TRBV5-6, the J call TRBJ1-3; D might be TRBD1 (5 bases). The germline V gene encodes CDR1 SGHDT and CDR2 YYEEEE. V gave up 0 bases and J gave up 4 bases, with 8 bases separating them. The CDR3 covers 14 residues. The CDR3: CASSLVGAGNTIYF. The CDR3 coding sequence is TGTGCCAGCAGCTTGGTAGGGGCGGGAAACACCATATATTTT.

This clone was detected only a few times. CDR3 region: CACPEGQENYGYTF. The CDR3 nucleotides are TGTGCCTGCCCCGAGGGACAGGAGAACTATGGCTACACCTTC. This chain uses TRBV30 with TRBJ1-2; TRBD1 aligns across 8 bases. Trimming removed 6 bases from V and 2 bases from J; junction bases left unmatched: 8. The CDR3 runs 14 residues. Germline V gene sequence: CDR1 GTSNPN, CDR2 SVGIG (reference sequence).

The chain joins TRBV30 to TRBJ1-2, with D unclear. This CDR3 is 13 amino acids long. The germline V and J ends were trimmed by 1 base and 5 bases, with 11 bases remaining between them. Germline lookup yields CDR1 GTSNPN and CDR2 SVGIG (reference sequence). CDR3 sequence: CAWSAVGDYGYTF. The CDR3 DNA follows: TGTGCCTGGAGTGCGGTGGGAGATTATGGCTACACCTTC.

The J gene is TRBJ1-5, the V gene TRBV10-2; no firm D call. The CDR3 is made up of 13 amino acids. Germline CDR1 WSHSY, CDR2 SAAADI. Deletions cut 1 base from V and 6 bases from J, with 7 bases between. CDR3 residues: CASSEWPGQPQHF. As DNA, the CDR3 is TGCGCCAGCAGTGAGTGGCCAGGTCAGCCCCAGCATTTT.

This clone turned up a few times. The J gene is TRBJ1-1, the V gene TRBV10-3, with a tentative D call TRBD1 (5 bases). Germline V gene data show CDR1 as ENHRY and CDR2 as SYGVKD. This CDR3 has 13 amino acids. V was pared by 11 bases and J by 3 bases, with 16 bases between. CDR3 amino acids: CAVNQGRDTEAFF. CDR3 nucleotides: TGTGCCGTAAATCAGGGAAGGGACACTGAAGCTTTCTTT.